One sample yielded the 19 T cell receptor beta chains listed below, sequenced in a study of T cells in Graves' hyperthyroidism and ophthalmopathy. Amplification yielded TCR beta CDR3 regions, with RNA transcripts as the source. Using the HTBI primer set, a first-round RT-PCR was run on the TCR CDR3. TCRdb reprocessed the multiplex PCR reads via MiXCR and lists one record per CDR3 protein. The sample contains around 50,000 distinct CDR3 sequences, approximately 48% of which appear only once. Sequenced sample: blood. Receptor source: a woman aged 45-59 years with Graves' ophthalmopathy.

This clonotype has a count of ten or more. This sequence joins TRBV7-3 and TRBJ2-2; 7 bases line up with TRBD1. In germline, CDR1 is SGHTA, CDR2 FQGTGA. This CDR3 comprises 14 residues. V trimming: 6 bases; J trimming: 3 bases; junction bases outside the gene matches: 4. Here the CDR3 reads CASRPGTDTGELFF. CDR3 DNA: TGTGCCAGCAGACCTGGGACAGACACCGGGGAGCTGTTTTTT. Variable domain in full (rest from reference TRBV7-3 and TRBJ2-2): GAGVSQTPSNKVTEKGKYVELRCDPISGHTALYWYRQSLGQGPEFLIYFQGTGAADDSGLPNDRFFAVRPEGSVSTLKIQRTERGDSAVYLCASRPGTDTGELFFGEGSRLTVL.

This clonotype was recorded many times. The rearrangement joins TRBV6-1 to TRBJ1-2; 7 nucleotides align to TRBD1. Trimming took 6 bases from V and 4 from J; bases not matched to a gene: 5. CDR1 and CDR2 (germline): MNHNS, SASEGT. The CDR3 runs 13 residues. CDR3 loop: CASSRDRAYGYTF. The CDR3 DNA reads as TGTGCCAGCAGCCGCGACAGGGCCTATGGCTACACCTTC.

Regarding this clonotype: The junction and the germline gene differ at one end; a read error may be behind it. This chain connects TRBV2 to TRBJ2-3, with 9 bases fitting TRBD2. CDR1 and CDR2 (germline): SNHLY, FYNNEI. This CDR3 has 17 residues. The CDR3 spells CASSEALRRGGTDAQYF. The DNA of the CDR3 is TGTGCCAGCAGTGAAGCACTTAGGCGGGGGGGCACAGATGCGCAGTATTTT.

This clonotype was found many times. This chain joins TRBV7-9 and TRBJ2-2, with 12 bases that match TRBD2. The CDR3 has 18 residues. CDR1 and CDR2 from the germline V gene are SEHNR and FQNEAQ (reference sequence). With 5 bases clipped from V and 7 bases from J, the junction kept 14 bases outside the gene matches. The CDR3 sequence is CASSPGAGLAGNYGELFF. CDR3 nucleotide sequence: TGTGCCAGCAGCCCCGGGGCTGGACTAGCGGGAAATTACGGGGAGCTGTTTTTT.

V is TRBV24-1 and J is TRBJ2-2; D not certain. The CDR3 has 14 amino acids. Per germline, CDR1 KGHDR and CDR2 SFDVKD. V lost 0 bases to trimming and J lost 4 bases, with 5 bases between them. The CDR3 DNA is TGTGCCACCAGTGATTTGGCCGGCACCGGGGAGCTGTTTTTT. It specifies CATSDLAGTGELFF.

This clonotype was counted many times. V and J are TRBV25-1 and TRBJ2-4, with D possibly TRBD1 on 6 matching bases. V lost 5 bases and J 1 base, leaving 12 bases between the germline ends. Germline lookup yields CDR1 MGHDK and CDR2 SYGVNS. The CDR3 consists of 15 residues. Here the CDR3 DNA reads TGTGCCAGCAGTAAAGGGGGTGGCGCCAAAAACATTCAGTACTTC. Translated: CASSKGGGAKNIQYF.

The rearrangement uses TRBV20-1 and TRBJ2-5; D remains unclear. The V and J ends lost 2 bases and 9 bases respectively, with 13 bases between them. Germline V gene sequence: CDR1 DFQATT, CDR2 SNEGSKA (reference sequence). This CDR3 has 12 residues. The CDR3 sequence is CSARRANQPQYF. The DNA for the CDR3 is TGCAGTGCTAGACGGGCCAATCAGCCCCAGTACTTC.

This clonotype was counted many times. This chain links TRBV19 with TRBJ1-1; D unclear. The V gene's germline CDR1 is LNHDA and CDR2 SQIVND (reference sequence). This CDR3 spans 12 amino acids. Deletions cut 3 bases from V and 8 bases from J, with 10 bases between. Here the CDR3 DNA reads TGTGCCAGTAGTATCTTGAACAGAGAAGCTTTCTTT. Protein product: CASSILNREAFF.

In DNA form, the CDR3 reads TGTGCCAGCAGCCCGATGGCACGGGGAGGCGCCGGGGAGCTGTTTTTT. It translates to CASSPMARGGAGELFF. The rearrangement links TRBV7-2 to TRBJ2-2, with a possible D match to TRBD2 (6 bases). Trimming cost V 5 bases and J 6 bases, with 19 bases left between them. The CDR3 is 16 residues long. From germline, CDR1 is SGHTA and CDR2 FQGNSA.

The J gene is TRBJ2-3, the V gene TRBV9; TRBD1 matches 9 bases. Germline assignment: CDR1 SGDLS and CDR2 YYNGEE. J was trimmed by 11 bases and V by 0 bases; bases with no gene match: 10. CDR3 length: 15 residues. This CDR3 reads CASSVEGQGRGEQYF. The CDR3 bases are TGTGCCAGCAGCGTAGAGGGACAGGGAAGGGGTGAGCAGTATTTT.

This clonotype counts as medium-sized. V usage is TRBV7-7 and J usage is TRBJ1-1; tentatively, D is TRBD1 (5 bases). Trimming left V 5 bases short and J 0 bases short, with 10 bases between. The germline V gene has CDR1 SSHAT and CDR2 FNYEAQ (reference sequence). This CDR3 contains 14 residues. The CDR3 bases are TGTGCCAGCAGCCCGACAGCGTTGAACACTGAAGCTTTCTTT. It specifies CASSPTALNTEAFF. The variable domain in full, with the rest retrieved from reference TRBV7-7 and TRBJ1-1, is GAGVSQSPRYKVTKRGQDVTLRCDPISSHATLYWYQQALGQGPEFLTYFNYEAQPDKSGLPSDRFSAERPEGSISTLTIQRTEQRDSAMYRCASSPTALNTEAFFGQGTRLTVV.

The V call is TRBV19, the J call TRBJ2-7, with D possibly TRBD1 on 6 matching bases. The CDR3 covers 15 residues. Germline assignment: CDR1 LNHDA and CDR2 SQIVND (reference sequence). Trimming cost V 9 bases and J 2 bases, with 20 bases left between them. CDR3 in DNA: TGTGCCAGCTCACCCTCCCGGGACACCGCCTACGAGCAGTACTTC. Its translation is CASSPSRDTAYEQYF. The whole variable domain, remainder taken from reference TRBV19 and TRBJ2-7, is DGGITQSPKYLFRKEGQNVTLSCEQNLNHDAMYWYRQDPGQGLRLIYYSQIVNDFQKGDIAEGYSVSREKKESFPLTVTSAQKNPTAFYLCASSPSRDTAYEQYFGPGTRLTVT.

On this clonotype: A read error may account for a junction end that differs from germline. CDR3 amino acids: CATSDGSGGTGAFF. The CDR3 DNA sequence: TGTGCCACCAGTGACGGATCAGGGGGCACTGGAGCTTTCTTT. The V and J genes are TRBV24-1 and TRBJ1-1; 8 bases are shared with TRBD1. CDR3 length equals 14 residues. CDR1 is KGHDR and CDR2 is SFDVKD in the germline V gene.

The sample holds many counts of this clonotype. The CDR3, as DNA: TGTGCCAGCACTAGCGGTGCCTACGAGCAGTACTTC. This encodes CASTSGAYEQYF. This sequence joins TRBV27 and TRBJ2-7, with TRBD2 matching over 7 bases. Germline V gene data show CDR1 as MNHEY and CDR2 as SMNVEV (reference sequence). V lost 7 bases to trimming and J lost 2 bases; unmatched junction nucleotides: 2. The CDR3 contains 12 residues.

This clonotype has at least ten counts. This chain links TRBV7-8 with TRBJ2-1; D not resolved. Germline V gene sequence: CDR1 SGHVS, CDR2 FQNEAQ. CDR3 length: 15 residues. Trimming removed 1 base at V and 0 bases at J, with 7 bases between. CDR3: CASSLEESSYNEQFF. The DNA of the CDR3 is TGTGCCAGCAGCTTAGAGGAGAGCTCCTACAATGAGCAGTTCTTC.

This chain connects TRBV29-1 to TRBJ2-7, with a weak D call TRBD1 (5 bases). Germline assignment: CDR1 SQVTM and CDR2 ANQGSEA. This CDR3 comprises 11 residues. Trimming stripped 7 bases from V and 6 bases from J, with 13 bases between. CDR3 sequence (DNA): TGCAGCGCCGAGCAGGGTCGCGAGCAGTACTTC. Translation gives CSAEQGREQYF.

This clonotype showed up many times. The chain has TRBV7-9 and TRBJ1-4; D is undetermined. The CDR3 consists of 14 residues. The ends were cut back, 0 bases at V and 5 bases at J, with 7 bases in the middle. CDR1 and CDR2 from the germline V gene are SEHNR and FQNEAQ (reference sequence). CDR3 coding DNA: TGTGCCAGCAGCTTAGCCCGCGCCAATGAAAAACTGTTTTTT. It encodes CASSLARANEKLFF.

A note on this clonotype: The junction and the germline gene differ at one end; a read error may be behind it. The chain links TRBV20-1 to TRBJ2-5; 15 bases agree with TRBD2. The germline CDR1 and CDR2 sequences are DFQATT and SNEGSKA (reference sequence). The CDR3 is 16 residues long. The CDR3 sequence is CSAARTSGRAVETRYF. Written as DNA, the CDR3 is TGCAGTGCTGCCCGGACTAGCGGGAGGGCCGTGGAGACCCGGTACTTC.

Ten or more counts support this clonotype. CDR3 sequence (DNA): TGTGCCAGCAGCTTGGACCAGGGGAGTCAGCCCCAGCATTTT. The encoded protein is CASSLDQGSQPQHF. The chain uses TRBV5-4 and TRBJ1-5, with a weak D call TRBD1 (6 bases). Trimming pared 0 bases from V and 6 bases from J, leaving 10 bases between. The CDR3 spans 14 residues. Germline V gives CDR1 SGHNT, CDR2 YYREEE (reference sequence).